These 25 T cell receptor beta chains were all obtained from the same sample, sequenced in a study of tumor-infiltrating lymphocytes in primary liver carcinoma. RNA and DNA were co-extracted from around 18-30 mg of unsorted bulk tissue. cDNA specific to TCR beta was made from 500 to 650 ng of total RNA, with a constant-region primer employed for priming. Each TCR beta library was derived from three nested multiplex PCR rounds that employed slightly modified ARM-PCR. TRBV1-TRBV30 forward primers paired with a C-beta reverse primer drove the first two PCR rounds, roughly 10 cycles each. TCRdb reanalysed the multiplex PCR reads using MiXCR and keeps one entry per CDR3 protein. The sample shows around 80,000 distinct CDR3 sequences, approximately 70% of them seen only once. The sample consisted of tumor-adjacent normal liver tissue. These receptors all stem from a man aged 35-49 years with primary liver carcinoma and hepatitis B virus infection.

Concerning this clonotype itself: An end of the junction does not agree with germline; a read error may underlie this. The chain employs TRBV4-1 and TRBJ2-2, with D perhaps being TRBD1 or TRBD2 (5 bases each). The CDR3 extends over 16 amino acids. Per germline, CDR1 MGHRA and CDR2 YSYEKL. DNA of the CDR3: TGCGCCAGCGGCCAAGATGCTAGCAGGACAACCGGGGAGCTGTTTTTT. Protein: CASGQDASRTTGELFF.

Points on this clonotype: Germline is not matched at one junction end, which may reflect a read error. The chain has TRBV11-2 and TRBJ2-1; 9 bases match TRBD2. CDR1 and CDR2 (germline): SGHAT, FQNNGV. The CDR3 extends over 16 amino acids. This chain's CDR3 is CVSSLKVLAGMNEQFF. For the CDR3, the DNA is TGTGTCAGCAGCTTAAAGGTCCTAGCGGGAATGAATGAGCAGTTTTTC.

Points on this clonotype: A clone one base away is much larger, so this may be a read error. This chain links TRBV28 with TRBJ2-1; TRBD2 is a possible D gene (5 bases). The CDR3 has 13 amino acids. CDR1 MDHEN and CDR2 SYDVKM come from the germline V gene. The CDR3 coding sequence is TGTGACATCGAGAAGCGGTTAATCAATGAGCAGTTCTTC. Encoded protein: CDIEKRLINEQFF. The full variable domain, completed using reference TRBV28 and TRBJ2-1, is DVKVTQSSRYLVKRTGEKVFLECVQDMDHENMFWYRQDPGLGLRLIYFSYDVKMKEKGDIPEGYSVSREKKERFSLILESASTNQTSMYLCDIEKRLINEQFFGPGTRLTVL.

On this clonotype: Germline and junction disagree at one end, which may indicate a read error. The CDR3 nucleotides are TGTGCCAGCAGTCGGGACCATAGGATGGGCTACAATGAGCAATTCTTC. Translating it yields CASSRDHRMGYNEQFF. V and J are TRBV11-2 and TRBJ2-1; the D call may be TRBD1 or TRBD2 (5 bases each). The CDR3 runs to 16 residues. The germline V gene has CDR1 SGHAT and CDR2 FQNNGV.

The chain recombines TRBV11-2 with TRBJ2-7, with D possibly being TRBD1 or TRBD2 (5 bases each). The CDR3 loop spans 17 amino acids. V gave up 10 bases and J gave up 2 bases, with 27 bases separating them. Germline V gene lookup returns CDR1 SGHAT and CDR2 FQNNGV. The CDR3 loop reads CANSPLEGSGLAYEQYF. The DNA of the CDR3 is TGTGCCAACAGTCCACTCGAGGGGAGCGGACTCGCCTACGAGCAGTACTTC.

The sample holds many counts of this clonotype. This chain connects TRBV5-1 to TRBJ2-6; the D gene is possibly TRBD2 (5 bases). The CDR3 spans 20 residues. The germline gives CDR1 SGHRS, CDR2 YFSETQ. Trimming left V 0 bases short and J 0 bases short, with 19 bases between. The CDR3 DNA reads as TGCGCCAGCAGCTTGGGTCGAGGGCTAGCTGAGTACTCTGGGGCCAACGTCCTGACTTTC. It codes for CASSLGRGLAEYSGANVLTF.

The V gene is TRBV5-1, the J gene TRBJ2-5; a possible D gene is TRBD1 (6 bases). V lost 5 bases to trimming and J lost 4 bases, with 15 bases between them. Germline CDR1 and CDR2: SGHRS and YFSETQ. There are 14 residues in the CDR3. This CDR3 reads CASSQQGHGETQYF. CDR3 bases: TGCGCCAGCAGTCAACAGGGCCACGGAGAGACCCAGTACTTC.

This sequence joins TRBV19 and TRBJ2-1; a possible D gene is TRBD1 (6 bases). Germline CDR1 and CDR2: LNHDA and SQIVND (reference sequence). Trimming pared 1 base from V and 6 bases from J, leaving 19 bases between. This CDR3 is built from 17 residues. The CDR3 DNA is TGTGCCAGTAGTATAGGAAGGCTTCAGGGGACCTTCAATGAGCAGTTCTTC. Protein product: CASSIGRLQGTFNEQFF.

With respect to this clonotype: One junction end does not reproduce the germline sequence, and a read error may be involved. This rearrangement joins TRBV11-2 to TRBJ1-2; 9 bases line up with TRBD1. The CDR3 contains 15 residues. The germline V gene has CDR1 SGHAT and CDR2 FQNNGV. Here the CDR3 reads CTSGYTGGSSPGYTF. The CDR3 DNA reads as TGTACCAGCGGCTATACAGGGGGCTCATCCCCTGGCTACACCTTC.

This clonotype was detected ten times or more. The chain recombines TRBV7-9 with TRBJ2-1; 11 bases match TRBD2. The trim removed 4 bases at V and 8 bases at J, leaving 10 bases unmatched. CDR1 is SEHNR and CDR2 is FQNEAQ in the germline V gene (reference sequence). CDR3 size: 16 residues. The CDR3 here is CASSSTTSGSFYEQFF. CDR3 nucleotides: TGTGCCAGCAGCTCTACAACTAGCGGGAGTTTCTATGAGCAGTTCTTC. Together with reference TRBV7-9 and TRBJ2-1, the CDR3 gives the full variable domain: DTGVSQNPRHKITKRGQNVTFRCDPISEHNRLYWYRQTLGQGPEFLTYFQNEAQLEKSRLLSDRFSAERPKGSFSTLEIQRTEQGDSAMYLCASSSTTSGSFYEQFFGPGTRLTVL.

Only a few counts were recorded for this clonotype. The conserved phenylalanine or tryptophan normally closing the CDR3 is absent here, so this likely arose from a read error. The genes are TRBV6-5 and TRBJ1-1, with no clear D. The CDR3 runs 13 residues. V lost 5 bases and J lost 1, with 8 bases in between. The V gene's germline CDR1 is MNHEY and CDR2 SVGAGI. The CDR3 DNA follows: TGTGCCAGCAGTATGACACCGAACACTGAAGCTTTCTCT. Its protein is CASSMTPNTEAFS.

Concerning this clonotype itself: At one of its ends the junction is not consistent with the germline gene, which may arise from a read error. CDR3 loop: CAIMGTEGGNTWELSF. The CDR3 DNA sequence: TGTGCCATCATGGGAACAGAAGGTGGGAACACGTGGGAGCTGTCTTTT. This sequence joins TRBV10-3 and TRBJ2-2, with D possibly matching TRBD2 (5 bases). The CDR3 has 16 amino acids. Germline V gives CDR1 ENHRY, CDR2 SYGVKD.

Notes on this clonotype: Possible read error: a much larger clone is one base away. V gene TRBV14 combines with J gene TRBJ2-5; 10 nucleotides line up with TRBD2. The CDR3 is made up of 16 amino acids. The V gene's germline CDR1 is SGHDN and CDR2 FVKESK. The CDR3 DNA sequence: TGTGTCAGCAGCCAAGTGTCTAGCGGGAGTAAGGAGACCCAGTACTTC. This codes for CVSSQVSSGSKETQYF.

In this sample, this clonotype turned up many times. The chain joins TRBV4-1 to TRBJ2-2, with D uncertain. V lost 2 bases, J lost 6 bases, and 10 bases lay in between. The CDR3 has 14 amino acids. Germline V gene data show CDR1 as MGHRA and CDR2 as YSYEKL. CDR3 in amino acids: CASSQLTLSGELFF. Here the CDR3 DNA reads TGCGCCAGCAGCCAACTTACCCTCTCCGGGGAGCTGTTTTTT.

To note about this clonotype: The junction does not match germline at one end; this may be a read error. The rearrangement links TRBV11-2 to TRBJ2-7; TRBD2 matches 8 bases. Germline values: CDR1 SGHAT, CDR2 FQNNGV. This CDR3 spans 17 amino acids. This CDR3 is CASVKGLAGFMAYEQYF. The CDR3 region has the DNA TGTGCCAGCGTCAAGGGGCTAGCGGGTTTCATGGCCTATGAGCAGTACTTC.

Worth noting for this clonotype: Relative to the germline gene, one junction end is altered; a read error may explain this. The CDR3 spells CASNLKGNSLLHF. CDR3 nucleotides: TGTGCCAGCAACTTAAAAGGGAACTCACTCCTCCACTTC. The gene calls are TRBV11-1 and TRBJ1-6; D call uncertain. This CDR3 has 13 residues. Germline V gene sequence: CDR1 SGHAT, CDR2 FQDESV (reference sequence).

The V call is TRBV4-2, the J call TRBJ1-1; D unresolved. V was shortened by 0 bases and J by 3 bases, with 17 bases between the two germline ends. This CDR3 is built from 17 residues. Germline V gene data show CDR1 as LGHNA and CDR2 as YNFKEQ. CDR3 DNA sequence: TGTGCCAGCAGCCAAGATAGTGAGGCAGGAGTTTACACTGAAGCTTTCTTT. Residues: CASSQDSEAGVYTEAFF.

This clonotype appeared once. As the CDR3 is not closed by the conserved phenylalanine or tryptophan, this likely results from a read error. The chain is built from TRBV6-5 and TRBJ1-2; possibly TRBD1 for D (6 bases). CDR3 length: 17 residues. Per germline, CDR1 MNHEY and CDR2 SVGAGI. Trimming took off 4 bases at V and 1 base at J, with 19 bases between the two ends. The CDR3: CASSFQATGSNNYGYTI. In DNA, the CDR3 is TGTGCCAGCAGTTTCCAAGCGACAGGAAGCAATAACTATGGCTACACCATC.

This clonotype was observed at least ten times. V usage is TRBV6-5 and J usage is TRBJ2-7; 11 bases line up with TRBD2. V lost 2 bases, J lost 4 bases, and 10 bases stayed unmatched. The CDR3 runs to 17 residues. The germline CDR1 and CDR2 sequences are MNHEY and SVGAGI. The CDR3 DNA is TGTGCCAGCAGTTACGCACTCTCGACTAGCGGGACGTACGAGCAGTACTTC. This sequence encodes CASSYALSTSGTYEQYF.

As to this clonotype: An end of the junction differs from the germline gene, which may be a read error. The genes are TRBV10-3 and TRBJ1-1; D might be TRBD1 (6 bases). The CDR3 has 12 residues. Germline values: CDR1 ENHRY, CDR2 SYGVKD. In nucleotides, the CDR3 is TGTGCCATCATGGGCGGGGACACTGCAGCTTCCTTT. Amino acids: CAIMGGDTAASF.

The rearrangement joins TRBV18 to TRBJ1-1; 7 positions agree with TRBD1. CDR1 is KGHSH, CDR2 LQKENI, per germline. CDR3 length: 13 residues. Germline trimming cut 0 bases from V and 11 bases from J; bases unmatched to any gene: 6. DNA of the CDR3: TGTGCCAGCTCACCACCGCGACAGGGAATTGCTTTCTTT. This gives the protein CASSPPRQGIAFF.

A word on this clonotype: No conserved phenylalanine or tryptophan ends this CDR3, so it is likely a read error. The DNA is left out, because the CDR3 cannot be placed on it with certainty; the CDR3 is given as TCRdb lists it. The chain carries TRBV6-5 and TRBJ1-6; the listed D gene, TRBD1, was not tested against the DNA. From germline, CDR1 is MNHEY and CDR2 SVGAGI. The CDR3 contains 13 residues when both ends are counted. Here the CDR3 reads CASSLRAVSPLQS.

This clonotype is a singleton in its sample. Relative to the germline gene, one junction end is altered; a read error may explain this. V usage is TRBV6-6 and J usage is TRBJ2-2, with D perhaps assigned TRBD1 or TRBD2 (5 bases each). This CDR3 is built from 17 residues. Germline-derived CDR1 and CDR2 are MNHNY and SVGAGI (reference sequence). CDR3 protein: CVSTPRGCVTDKRELYF. For the CDR3, the DNA is TGTGTCAGCACCCCAAGAGGTTGTGTCACGGACAAGAGGGAGCTGTATTTT.

Notes on this clonotype: One junction end disagrees with the germline gene, perhaps due to a read error. CDR3 region: CARSSLPGTPETQYF. The CDR3 coding sequence is TGTGCCCGCAGTTCCCTGCCCGGGACTCCAGAGACCCAGTACTTC. V usage is TRBV13 and J usage is TRBJ2-5, with D perhaps TRBD2 (6 bases). From germline, CDR1 is PRHDT and CDR2 FYEKMQ (reference sequence). This CDR3 spans 15 amino acids.

For this clonotype: Given the absence of the conserved phenylalanine or tryptophan at the CDR3 end, a read error is likely. The DNA is omitted, as the CDR3 cannot be located on it reliably, and the CDR3 follows TCRdb's listing. This sequence joins TRBV11-3 and TRBJ2-2; no check of the table's D call, TRBD2, against the DNA was made. CDR1 SGHNT and CDR2 YENEEA come from the germline V gene. The CDR3 sequence runs 16 residues, both termini included. The CDR3 loop is CASSPGLAGYTGDLLS.